The 27 T cell receptor beta chains below all came from one sample that was sequenced in a study of blood T cell repertoires in COVID-19. Repertoires were generated with immunoSEQ multiplex PCR, while TCRdb's copy carries only in-frame clones and drops some. Among around 480,000 clones listed, 88% were seen once. The sequenced sample consisted of peripheral blood. The origin of the receptors is a woman between 50 and 59 years old with COVID-19, enrolled during active disease.

This sequence joins TRBV30 and TRBJ1-2; D call uncertain. This CDR3 has 14 residues. Per the germline V gene, CDR1 is GTSNPN and CDR2 is SVGIG (reference sequence). Trimming shortened V by 1 base and J by 5 bases, and 14 bases separated the two germline ends. CDR3 region: CAWSGKAGLYGYTF. The CDR3 region has the DNA TGTGCCTGGAGTGGGAAGGCTGGACTTTATGGCTACACCTTC.

The chain recombines TRBV19 with TRBJ1-2, with 7 bases that match TRBD1. The CDR3 is 15 residues long. Losses at the gene ends were 0 bases for V and 3 bases for J; bases not matched to a gene: 4. Germline V gene sequence: CDR1 LNHDA, CDR2 SQIVND (reference sequence). CDR3: CASSIDKTGDYGYTF. In DNA form, the CDR3 reads TGTGCCAGTAGTATAGACAAAACAGGGGACTATGGCTACACCTTC.

This chain links TRBV5-6 with TRBJ1-4, with D maybe TRBD1 (5 bases). The CDR3 totals 17 residues. The germline gives CDR1 SGHDT, CDR2 YYEEEE. The V end lost 3 bases, the J end lost 6 bases, and 21 bases lay between the germline ends. Here the CDR3 DNA reads TGTGCCAGCAGCTCCTCGGGAGGGCCTTGGGGCTATGAAAAACTGTTTTTT. Its translation is CASSSSGGPWGYEKLFF.

The chain employs TRBV3-1 (or the pseudogene TRBV3-2) and TRBJ2-7, with TRBD2 as a possible D gene (6 bases). V was clipped by 3 bases and J by 2 bases, with 14 bases between them. CDR3 length equals 15 residues. The germline V gene has CDR1 LGHDT and CDR2 YNNKEL (reference sequence). The CDR3 spells CASSHSLAGAYEQYF. The CDR3 nucleotides read TGTGCCAGCAGCCACTCACTAGCCGGAGCCTACGAGCAGTACTTC.

The CDR3 DNA reads as TGTGCCAGCAGGGGGGGAGGCCCTGAAGCTTTCTTT. It translates to CASRGGGPEAFF. The chain uses TRBV6-5 and TRBJ1-1, with a possible D match to TRBD1 (5 bases). The length of the CDR3 is 12 residues. Trimming removed 6 bases from V and 6 bases from J, with 11 bases in between. Per germline, CDR1 MNHEY and CDR2 SVGAGI.

The chain carries TRBV25-1 and TRBJ1-5; TRBD1 matches 11 bases. The CDR3 covers 14 residues. Germline V gives CDR1 MGHDK, CDR2 SYGVNS. The ends lost 8 bases at V and 4 bases at J; junction bases unmatched: 4. DNA of the CDR3: TGTGCCAGCTCAGGACAGGGGGCGAATCAGCCCCAGCATTTT. It codes for CASSGQGANQPQHF. Combining the CDR3 with reference TRBV25-1 and TRBJ1-5 gives the whole variable domain EADIYQTPRYLVIGTGKKITLECSQTMGHDKMYWYQQDPGMELHLIHYSYGVNSTEKGDLSSESTVSRIRTEHFPLTLESARPSHTSQYLCASSGQGANQPQHFGDGTRLSIL.

This clone was observed once. Other DNA sequences of this sample code for an identical CDR3. The chain carries TRBV7-3 and TRBJ2-2; D gene unclear. The CDR3 loop spans 13 amino acids. V was cut by 0 bases and J by 5 bases, with 4 bases left in between. CDR1 is SGHTA, CDR2 FQGTGA, per germline. Here the CDR3 DNA reads TGTGCCAGCAGCTTAACGAGGACCGGGGAGCTGTTTTTT. This codes for CASSLTRTGELFF.

The chain has TRBV10-3 and TRBJ1-2; D remains unclear. Between the trimmed V and J ends, which lost 2 bases and 0 bases, there was a span of 19 bases. This CDR3 is 18 amino acids long. Germline V gene lookup returns CDR1 ENHRY and CDR2 SYGVKD. The CDR3 coding sequence is TGTGCCATCAGTGAGCCCAATACCCGGGATCAATCTAACTATGGCTACACCTTC. Translating gives CAISEPNTRDQSNYGYTF.

This clone was counted a single time. The chain employs TRBV10-3 and TRBJ2-7; D is perhaps TRBD2 (6 bases). This CDR3 contains 14 residues. Germline V gives CDR1 ENHRY, CDR2 SYGVKD. The ends were cut back, 6 bases at V and 5 bases at J, with 17 bases in the middle. As DNA, the CDR3 is TGTGCCATCAGGCGGGAAGGGGTTCGGAACGAGCAGTACTTC. Its protein is CAIRREGVRNEQYF.

This CDR3 reads CASRLAGGTYNEQFF. The CDR3 DNA reads TGTGCCAGCAGGTTAGCGGGGGGAACCTACAATGAGCAGTTCTTC. The chain links TRBV6-5 to TRBJ2-1; 10 nucleotides match TRBD2. Germline CDR1 and CDR2: MNHEY and SVGAGI. J gave up 2 bases and V 6 bases, and 4 bases lay outside the gene matches. The CDR3 has 15 residues.

The CDR3 DNA is TGTGCCAGCAGTTTTCCGGACACCTTGATGAACACTGAAGCTTTCTTT. Translated: CASSFPDTLMNTEAFF. The V and J genes are TRBV28 and TRBJ1-1, with D perhaps TRBD1 (5 bases). Germline V gives CDR1 MDHEN, CDR2 SYDVKM. Trimming stripped 3 bases from V and 0 bases from J, with 14 bases between. The CDR3 runs to 16 residues.

The chain employs TRBV2 and TRBJ1-2; 8 bases fit TRBD1. The CDR3 has 15 residues. Germline lookup yields CDR1 SNHLY and CDR2 FYNNEI. The J segment lost 3 bases and the V segment lost 5 bases, leaving 8 bases of the junction unmatched. As DNA, the CDR3 is TGTGCCAGCAGTTACGACAGGGGTTCCGACTATGGCTACACCTTC. Residues: CASSYDRGSDYGYTF.

J is TRBJ2-3 and V is TRBV7-2, with 8 bases fitting TRBD2. CDR1 is SGHTA and CDR2 is FQGNSA in the germline V gene. This CDR3 is built from 13 residues. V was pared by 5 bases and J by 8 bases, with 6 bases of the junction left unmatched. The CDR3: CASSAQAGATQYF. The DNA of the CDR3 is TGTGCCAGCAGCGCCCAAGCGGGGGCTACGCAGTATTTT.

V and J are TRBV6-1 and TRBJ2-7, with a tentative D call TRBD1 (6 bases). Germline assignment: CDR1 MNHNS and CDR2 SASEGT. V lost 1 base to trimming and J lost 3 bases, with 10 bases between them. This CDR3 spans 14 amino acids. The CDR3 DNA sequence: TGTGCCAGCAGTGAAGTCGACAGGAGCTACGAGCAGTACTTC. It translates to CASSEVDRSYEQYF.

This clone was recorded only once. The J gene is TRBJ1-4, the V gene TRBV13; the D is unclear. Germline V gene data show CDR1 as PRHDT and CDR2 as FYEKMQ (reference sequence). Trimming pared 0 bases from V and 2 bases from J, leaving 7 bases between. This CDR3 region has 15 residues. CDR3 sequence reads: CASSLGVQTNEKLFF. DNA of the CDR3: TGTGCCAGCAGCTTAGGCGTACAGACTAATGAAAAACTGTTTTTT.

J is TRBJ2-7 and V is TRBV6-5, with no clear D. This CDR3 comprises 12 residues. CDR1 and CDR2 from the germline V gene are MNHEY and SVGAGI. Trimming cost V 6 bases and J 6 bases, with 12 bases left between them. CDR3 DNA: TGTGCCAGCAGCCGACTTATAACCGAGCAGTACTTC. Its translation: CASSRLITEQYF.

The chain joins TRBV19 to TRBJ2-3, with D unclear. This CDR3 has 13 amino acids. Germline loops: CDR1 LNHDA, CDR2 SQIVND (reference sequence). Trimming stripped 7 bases from V and 2 bases from J, with 10 bases between. This CDR3 reads CASINSITDTQYF. Written as DNA, the CDR3 is TGTGCCAGTATCAACAGCATCACAGATACGCAGTATTTT.

J is TRBJ2-2 and V is TRBV7-7; 9 bases are shared with TRBD2. This CDR3 is built from 15 residues. Trimming at V came to 5 bases and at J to 6 bases, leaving 7 bases not matched to a gene. Germline V gene sequence: CDR1 SSHAT, CDR2 FNYEAQ (reference sequence). CDR3 bases: TGTGCCAGCAGCCCCGCGCGGGGGGGCCCCGGGGAGCTGTTTTTT. Protein product: CASSPARGGPGELFF.

This chain connects TRBV5-1 to TRBJ2-7, with D possibly TRBD2 on 6 matching bases. The CDR3 runs to 13 residues. In germline, CDR1 is SGHRS, CDR2 YFSETQ. Trimming pared 0 bases from V and 6 bases from J, leaving 10 bases between. The CDR3 region has the DNA TGCGCCAGCAGCTTGGGAGCGGGTATCGAGCAGTACTTC. Its protein product is CASSLGAGIEQYF.

The chain is built from TRBV7-2 and TRBJ1-2, with D perhaps matching TRBD1 (6 bases). The germline V gene has CDR1 SGHTA and CDR2 FQGNSA. CDR3 size: 13 residues. V lost 1 base and J 8 bases, leaving 11 bases between the germline ends. The CDR3 loop reads CASSLGQARGYTF. CDR3 coding DNA: TGTGCCAGCAGCTTAGGACAGGCAAGAGGCTACACCTTC. Combining the CDR3 with reference TRBV7-2 and TRBJ1-2 gives the whole variable domain GAGVSQSPSNKVTEKGKDVELRCDPISGHTALYWYRQSLGQGLEFLIYFQGNSAPDKSGLPSDRFSAERTGGSVSTLTIQRTQQEDSAVYLCASSLGQARGYTFGSGTRLTVV.

The genes are TRBV11-2 and TRBJ2-7; tentative D call: TRBD1 (5 bases). There are 12 residues in the CDR3. Germline assignment: CDR1 SGHAT and CDR2 FQNNGV. The V end lost 5 bases, the J end lost 4 bases, and 9 bases lay between the germline ends. The CDR3 nucleotides are TGTGCCAGCAGCCCAGGGAAGTACGAGCAGTACTTC. Residues: CASSPGKYEQYF.

This chain uses TRBV9 with TRBJ2-2; D is possibly TRBD2 (5 bases). In germline, CDR1 is SGDLS, CDR2 YYNGEE. The V end was cut by 0 bases, the J end by 6 bases, with 9 bases between. The CDR3 is made up of 14 amino acids. This chain's CDR3 is CASSVVRAAGELFF. CDR3 DNA sequence: TGTGCCAGCAGCGTAGTGAGGGCGGCCGGGGAGCTGTTTTTT.

This rearrangement joins TRBV28 to TRBJ2-7, with D hard to call. The CDR3 totals 13 residues. Trimming pared 6 bases from V and 5 bases from J, leaving 14 bases between. CDR1 and CDR2 from the germline V gene are MDHEN and SYDVKM. The CDR3 sequence is CASSPPVLDEQYF. The CDR3, as DNA: TGTGCCAGCAGCCCACCCGTACTTGACGAGCAGTACTTC.

This clone is a singleton in its sample. This sequence joins TRBV12-3 or TRBV12-4 and TRBJ1-5; 8 bases agree with TRBD1. J was trimmed by 6 bases and V by 5 bases; bases with no gene match: 3. There are 13 residues in the CDR3. CDR3 amino acids: CASSTQGGQPQHF. The CDR3 DNA is TGTGCCAGCAGTACACAGGGGGGTCAGCCCCAGCATTTT.

The chain uses TRBV29-1 and TRBJ2-1, with TRBD2 matching 8 bases. Per germline, CDR1 SQVTM and CDR2 ANQGSEA. The CDR3 consists of 16 residues. Trimming took 2 bases from V and 0 from J; bases not matched to a gene: 6. The DNA of the CDR3 is TGCAGCGTTGAACCTCCGGGGGGGACCTCCTACAATGAGCAGTTCTTC. Residues: CSVEPPGGTSYNEQFF.

The rearrangement joins TRBV9 to TRBJ1-3; 7 nucleotides line up with TRBD1. Germline assignment: CDR1 SGDLS and CDR2 YYNGEE. CDR3 length: 14 residues. Trimming removed 0 bases from V and 8 bases from J; junction bases left unmatched: 5. For the CDR3, the DNA is TGTGCCAGCAGCGTAGCAGGGGGTCGGGACACCATATATTTT. It specifies CASSVAGGRDTIYF.

V usage is TRBV6-1 and J usage is TRBJ1-2, with 10 positions matching TRBD1. The CDR3 has 15 amino acids. Trimming removed 0 bases from V and 6 bases from J; junction bases left unmatched: 4. Germline-derived CDR1 and CDR2 are MNHNS and SASEGT. This CDR3 is CASSEAPGTGDGYTF. DNA for the CDR3: TGTGCCAGCAGTGAAGCGCCCGGGACAGGGGATGGCTACACCTTC.